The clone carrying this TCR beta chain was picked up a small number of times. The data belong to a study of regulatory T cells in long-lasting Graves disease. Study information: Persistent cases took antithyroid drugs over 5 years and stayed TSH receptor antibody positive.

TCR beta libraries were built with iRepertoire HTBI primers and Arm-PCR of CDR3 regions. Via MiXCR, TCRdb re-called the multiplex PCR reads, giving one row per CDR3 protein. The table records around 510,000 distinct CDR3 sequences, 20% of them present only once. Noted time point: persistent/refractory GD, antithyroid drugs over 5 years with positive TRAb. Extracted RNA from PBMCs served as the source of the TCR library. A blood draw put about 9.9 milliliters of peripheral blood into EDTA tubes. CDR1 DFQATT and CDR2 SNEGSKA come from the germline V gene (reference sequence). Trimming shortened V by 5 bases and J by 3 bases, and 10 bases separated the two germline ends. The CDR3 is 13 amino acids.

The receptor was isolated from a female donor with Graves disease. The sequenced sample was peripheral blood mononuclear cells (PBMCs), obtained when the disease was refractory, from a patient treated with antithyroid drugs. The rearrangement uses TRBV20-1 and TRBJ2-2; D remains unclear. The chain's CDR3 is CSALLSDTGELFF. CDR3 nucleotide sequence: TGCAGTGCTCTTCTGAGTGACACCGGGGAGCTGTTTTTT.